These T cell receptor beta chains were read from a single sample in a study of cytomegalovirus exposure and HLA in healthy donors. The protocol was immunoSEQ multiplex PCR, while the TCRdb copy is restricted to in-frame clones and leaves out a portion. The sample yields 100,000 to 150,000 clones, about 80% seen once. The specimen was PBMCs. Receptors were obtained from a woman aged 45 to 65 in good health and CMV-seropositive. CDR3s include the opening cysteine and the closing phenylalanine or tryptophan. A D gene is named only where the DNA matches it firmly. The size field is filled for only some rows; it gives once, few, many or a size class.

>-|-|TRBV29-1
CSPEVAGYNEQFF
>-|-|TRBV11-3
CASSLARGSYNEQFF
>TRBD2|few|TRBV19
CASSPFRTSLSYEQYF
>-|-|TRBV18
CASSPPREGSMNTEAFF
>-|-|TRBV9
CASSPGSEGRVGYTF
>TRBD2|-|TRBV7-9
CASSPGLAGGDEQYF
>-|-|TRBV7-6
CASTLRGHGTSYEQYF
>TRBD1|-|TRBV19
CASRGRGSSPLHF
>-|-|TRBV4-1
CASSREGGYEQYF
>TRBD2|-|TRBV11-2
CASSYSSGSYEQYF
>-|-|TRBV7-2
CASSLVGGYEQYF
>-|-|TRBV4-1
CASSQEGGEWNTDTQYF
>TRBD1|once|TRBV19
CASRLDRGLRTEAFF
>TRBD2|-|TRBV19
CATRLAAITNEQFF
>-|-|TRBV5-1
CASSVITGSGELFF
>-|-|TRBV18
CASSPDIYQPQHF
>TRBD2|-|TRBV5-1
CASTSGRAEQFF
>-|-|TRBV27
CASSSRGDSYEQYF
>TRBD1|-|TRBV15
CATSRGTGGYYNEQFF
>TRBD2|-|TRBV15
CATWGSSGGINEQFF
>-|-|TRBV7-3
CASSLGAGAYNEQFF
>TRBD2|few|TRBV6-1
CAALLAENTGELFF
>-|-|TRBV6-4
CASSVKLNTEAFF
>-|-|TRBV2
CASRNGDTQYF
>TRBD2|-|TRBV6-5
CASSPRGAYEQYF
>-|-|TRBV7-2
CASSHSDTQYF
>-|-|TRBV6-6
CASSPSVEQFF
>-|-|TRBV6-6
CASSYGQFGYEQYF
>-|-|TRBV15
CATSRGTESSYNEQFF
>TRBD1|few|TRBV7-9
CASSSPRGQGSDYTF